This T cell receptor (beta chain) stems from a study of regulatory T cells in long-lasting Graves disease. Combining iRepertoire HTBI primers with Arm-PCR of CDR3 regions, the authors built TCR beta libraries. One entry per CDR3 protein results from TCRdb running MiXCR on the multiplex PCR reads. The repertoire consists of roughly 500,000 distinct CDR3 sequences, with 20% to 25% occurring once and the leading ten covering 13%. Time point described: persistent/refractory GD, antithyroid drugs over 5 years with positive TRAb. With RNA extracted from PBMCs as input, the TCR library was made. V lost 2 bases to trimming and J lost 10 bases, with 15 bases between them. The CDR3 length is 15 residues. Germline CDR1 reads MNHEY; CDR2 reads SVGAGI. This clonotype was detected ten times or more.

The input for sequencing was peripheral blood mononuclear cells (PBMCs), taken when the disease was refractory, from a patient treated with antithyroid drugs. The chain couples TRBV6-5 to TRBJ1-6; D ambiguous. The TCR was taken from a female donor with Graves disease. The CDR3 protein is CASSYGGVRGSPLHF. In DNA form, the CDR3 reads TGTGCCAGCAGTTACGGTGGGGTCCGAGGGTCACCCCTCCACTTT.